The 15 T cell receptor beta chains below were found in one sample sequenced in a study of T cell changes during pregnancy in multiple sclerosis. Some clones are missing from TCRdb's copy, which holds only in-frame ones; the method was immunoSEQ multiplex PCR. Of around 65,000 clones in the sample, roughly 89% are singletons; the top ten hold approximately 1.5%. The sample in question was peripheral blood, obtained in the third trimester of pregnancy. The origin of the receptors is a female donor in good health, enrolled as a control in a pregnancy study.

This chain uses TRBV19 with TRBJ2-1, with TRBD1 identical over 7 bases. This CDR3 is built from 18 residues. CDR1 and CDR2 (germline): LNHDA, SQIVND (reference sequence). V lost 5 bases and J lost 0; bases outside the gene matches: 13. The CDR3 DNA sequence: TGTGCCAGTAGTCTATTAACCCCGGGACAGAGCTCCTACAATGAGCAGTTCTTC. This encodes CASSLLTPGQSSYNEQFF. The full variable domain, in which reference TRBV19 and TRBJ2-1 provide the parts outside the CDR3, is DGGITQSPKYLFRKEGQNVTLSCEQNLNHDAMYWYRQDPGQGLRLIYYSQIVNDFQKGDIAEGYSVSREKKESFPLTVTSAQKNPTAFYLCASSLLTPGQSSYNEQFFGPGTRLTVL.

The chain recombines TRBV5-4 with TRBJ2-1; 9 bases match TRBD1. Germline trimming cut 4 bases from V and 7 bases from J; bases unmatched to any gene: 9. The CDR3 contains 15 residues. Germline V lookup: CDR1 SGHNT, CDR2 YYREEE (reference sequence). CDR3 protein: CASSRTGQGSNEQFF. As DNA, the CDR3 is TGTGCCAGCAGCAGGACGGGACAGGGTTCTAATGAGCAGTTCTTC.

The V call is TRBV30, the J call TRBJ2-2; D is possibly TRBD2 (5 bases). This CDR3 spans 16 amino acids. Per the germline V gene, CDR1 is GTSNPN and CDR2 is SVGIG (reference sequence). Trimming shortened V by 0 bases and J by 2 bases, and 13 bases separated the two germline ends. The CDR3: CAWSVRVTKNTGELFF. The CDR3 bases are TGTGCCTGGAGTGTAAGGGTGACTAAAAACACCGGGGAGCTGTTTTTT.

The chain has TRBV7-2 and TRBJ1-5; 8 bases align to TRBD1. This CDR3 region has 14 residues. V shed 6 bases, J shed 6 bases, and the junction held 7 bases outside the gene matches. CDR1 and CDR2 from the germline V gene are SGHTA and FQGNSA. The CDR3 coding sequence is TGTGCCAGCAGTCCCGACAGGGGAGGTCAGCCCCAGCATTTT. This codes for CASSPDRGGQPQHF.

V gene TRBV7-2 combines with J gene TRBJ1-5, with TRBD1 as a possible D gene (5 bases). Germline values: CDR1 SGHTA, CDR2 FQGNSA. CDR3 size: 14 residues. V was pared by 2 bases and J by 2 bases, with 7 bases between. CDR3 coding DNA: TGTGCCAGCAGCTTATCACAGGGCAATCAGCCCCAGCATTTT. This encodes CASSLSQGNQPQHF.

This chain connects TRBV11-2 to TRBJ1-1; TRBD1 matches 8 bases. The V gene's germline CDR1 is SGHAT and CDR2 FQNNGV. V gave up 5 bases and J gave up 2 bases; unmatched junction bases: 10. The length of the CDR3 is 16 residues. The CDR3 region has the DNA TGTGCCAGCAGCGCCCTTACAGGGGGTCCCAACACTGAAGCTTTCTTT. It specifies CASSALTGGPNTEAFF.

This sequence joins TRBV2 and TRBJ1-1; 7 nucleotides match TRBD1. Unmatched junction bases numbered 18, after V lost 8 bases and J lost 0 bases. The CDR3 consists of 18 residues. CDR1 is SNHLY, CDR2 FYNNEI, per germline. CDR3 bases: TGTGCCAGCGGCCTTCTAACAGGGGCCGGCCTCATGAACACTGAAGCTTTCTTT. Its translation: CASGLLTGAGLMNTEAFF.

As DNA, the CDR3 is TGTGCCAGCAGCCGGGACACTTACTACGAGCAGTACTTC. Translation: CASSRDTYYEQYF. This chain connects TRBV5-4 to TRBJ2-7, with a weak D call TRBD1 (6 bases). This CDR3 comprises 13 residues. Germline V gene sequence: CDR1 SGHNT, CDR2 YYREEE (reference sequence). Deletions cut 4 bases from V and 3 bases from J, with 11 bases between.

The gene calls are TRBV5-1 and TRBJ2-1; D gene unclear. In germline, CDR1 is SGHRS, CDR2 YFSETQ. The CDR3 contains 11 residues. Trimming pared 0 bases from V and 10 bases from J, leaving 5 bases between. CDR3 amino acids: CASSLGREQFF. CDR3 coding DNA: TGCGCCAGCAGCTTGGGCAGGGAGCAGTTCTTC. The full variable domain, rest sourced from reference TRBV5-1 and TRBJ2-1, is KAGVTQTPRYLIKTRGQQVTLSCSPISGHRSVSWYQQTPGQGLQFLFEYFSETQRNKGNFPGRFSGRQFSNSRSEMNVSTLELGDSALYLCASSLGREQFFGPGTRLTVL.

V and J are TRBV4-1 and TRBJ1-5; maybe TRBD1 (5 bases). Trimming cost V 4 bases and J 4 bases, with 11 bases left between them. There are 14 residues in the CDR3. Germline V gives CDR1 MGHRA, CDR2 YSYEKL. As DNA, the CDR3 is TGCGCCAGCAGCCTCAGGGTAGAGAATCAGCCCCAGCATTTT. It translates to CASSLRVENQPQHF.

This clone was found once. The V and J genes are TRBV7-9 and TRBJ1-2, with 8 bases matching TRBD1. The V segment lost 5 bases and the J segment 8 bases; nucleotides outside the gene matches: 16. Germline V gene lookup returns CDR1 SEHNR and CDR2 FQNEAQ (reference sequence). This CDR3 region has 16 residues. For the CDR3, the DNA is TGTGCCAGCAGCCGGACTGGGATACAGGGGGAGGTCGGCTACACCTTC. This gives the protein CASSRTGIQGEVGYTF. Complete variable domain (other parts from reference TRBV7-9 and TRBJ1-2): DTGVSQNPRHKITKRGQNVTFRCDPISEHNRLYWYRQTLGQGPEFLTYFQNEAQLEKSRLLSDRFSAERPKGSFSTLEIQRTEQGDSAMYLCASSRTGIQGEVGYTFGSGTRLTVV.

The rearrangement uses TRBV7-3 and TRBJ2-7; 7 nucleotides agree with TRBD1. Germline CDR1 is SGHTA and CDR2 is FQGTGA. This CDR3 spans 15 amino acids. With V trimmed by 3 bases and J by 9 bases, 14 bases remained unmatched. CDR3 DNA sequence: TGTGCCAGCAGCTTGACAGAGGGGGCTATAAAGGGGCAGTACTTC. Translation: CASSLTEGAIKGQYF.

This chain connects TRBV19 to TRBJ2-7, with TRBD1 matching 9 bases. Germline-derived CDR1 and CDR2 are LNHDA and SQIVND (reference sequence). After removal of 5 bases from V and 3 bases from J, the junction contained 2 bases not matched to a gene. The length of the CDR3 is 13 residues. CDR3 DNA: TGTGCCAGTAGTGGACAGGGGAACTACGAGCAGTACTTC. This gives the protein CASSGQGNYEQYF.

This chain connects TRBV9 to TRBJ2-7; 7 bases align to TRBD1. Trimming at V came to 1 base and at J to 3 bases, leaving 4 bases not matched to a gene. The length of the CDR3 is 14 residues. In germline, CDR1 is SGDLS, CDR2 YYNGEE. This CDR3 reads CASSVTGQDYEQYF. The CDR3 DNA follows: TGTGCCAGCAGCGTAACAGGACAGGACTACGAGCAGTACTTC.

The J gene is TRBJ1-1, the V gene TRBV28, with a weak D call TRBD1 (5 bases). The germline CDR1 and CDR2 sequences are MDHEN and SYDVKM. Trimming removed 7 bases from V and 5 bases from J, with 20 bases in between. This CDR3 is 15 amino acids long. Here the CDR3 DNA reads TGTGCCAGCACCTTGGGAGGGACTCAAGGGACTGAAGCTTTCTTT. It codes for CASTLGGTQGTEAFF.